This T cell receptor beta chain comes out of a study of shared clonotypes between healthy human individuals (dated by TCRdb to the early 2020s). Regarding the research as a whole: The cohort comprised a couple of women and three men aged 18 to 49 years. To estimate repertoire size and how much clonotype sharing occurs between individuals, the study deeply sequenced the blood TCR repertoires of 5 or 6 healthy adults. Libraries were prepared and TCR repertoires were sequenced by different laboratories using diverse techniques, in order to increase sequencing depth and limit assay-specific biases. Between about 0.94 and 8.9 billion PBMCs per donor were obtained by leukapheresis.

Details on this clone: Its target antigen remains unknown. Base qualities are not provided; no much larger clone lies one nucleotide away.

Using the deep immunoSEQ assay, multiplex PCR amplified TCR CDR3 regions from genomic DNA. For each cell subset, the extracted genomic DNA was distributed evenly across all wells of several immunoSEQ 96-well plates, and each plate served as one replicate. Each replicate PCR for unsorted PBMC received about 0.3 ug genomic DNA, equal to 30,000 to 35,000 T cell genomes. Unsorted PBMC genomic DNA was sequenced across ten immunoSEQ deep assay plates. Purified libraries were quantified with a Qubit 3.0 fluorometer, sized on a Bioanalyzer 2100, and re-quantified with the KAPA Library Quantification kit. Each immunoSEQ 96-well plate was sequenced on its own single-read 150-cycle Illumina NextSeq 550 flow cell. In the authors' own workflow: The immunoSEQ output contained only junctional sequences without quality scores, so filtering could not match that applied to full-length reads. Sequences were annotated with PyIR, a Python wrapper for IgBLAST v1.9, and V/J genes and CDR3 were assigned using IMGT germline references. Reads with weak V/J assignments (E-value above 1e-6), missing CDR3, stop codons, out-of-frame junctions, or ambiguous translated residues were removed. A V3J clonotype was defined by an identical inferred V gene, J gene, and CDR3 amino acid sequence. Percentage overlap between repertoires was computed as shared unique clonotypes divided by the size of the smaller repertoire. Three approaches were used to assess repertoire richness: RTK rarefaction, the Chao1 estimator, and Recon v2.1 estimates of unobserved clonotypes. TCRdb limited this immuneACCESS table to in-frame rearrangements with V and J called. A share of clones is missing; checked studies link under half to unresolved V genes, and the rest is unexplained. The V and J calls and the clone size are those of that table, but D and trimming were determined from the DNA. The table for this sample lists around 500,000 clones; around 73% of them were counted only once. The ten largest clones add up to about 11% of the sample.

Results and caveats for the whole study, not just this receptor: Pairwise subsampling led to the expectation that sequencing depth would affect the degree of clonotype sharing among donors. The small number of donors limited the genetic and exposure-history diversity represented. Sampling was restricted to blood, and TCR repertoires in tissues likely differ from the TCR repertoires found in blood.

Healthy HIV-negative adults with no recently reported acute infections or vaccinations were included as donors. Every donor was a Caucasian adult living in Nashville, Tennessee, USA. For unsorted samples, 90 million or so PBMCs were counted and genomic DNA was extracted with the QIAamp DNA Blood Mini kit. Blood was collected by leukapheresis, and PBMCs were isolated by Ficoll-Histopaque density gradient centrifugation and then cryopreserved in liquid nitrogen vapor phase. V drops 0 bases and J drops 5 bases, leaving 12 bases in between. The CDR3, from cysteine to phenylalanine, totals 14 residues. Only the CDR3 portion is preserved as DNA: 42 bases, with reading frame beginning at the first base. The germline V gene sets CDR1 to SGHRS and CDR2 to YFSETQ.

The V and J genes are TRBV5-1 and TRBJ2-7; confidence is insufficient to name the D gene. The sequence came from a woman in her thirties or forties in good health. Some clones in this sample may be carry-over from other donors' samples. The sample consisted of PBMCs. The DNA sequence follows: TGCGCCAGCAGCTTGGGGTCTTTGGGGAACGAGCAGTACTTC. It codes for CASSLGSLGNEQYF.